This T cell receptor (beta chain) was identified during a study of T-cell reconstitution after alpha-beta-depleted transplantation in children. Study-wide results and limits: The main origin of T-cell counts and diversity one year after transplant was newly produced T cells. Expanded clones from the graft, numbering several hundred, reportedly supplied alpha-beta T cells about two months after transplant. Several patients had high TCRbeta diversity at day 60; it came from surviving recipient T cells and thymic progenitors.

Preparing the TCRbeta library involved the use of unique molecular identifiers. TCRdb re-called the PCR reads with MiXCR, one entry per CDR3 protein. The sample has hundreds of thousands of distinct CDR3 sequences; nearly 8% are singletons. Points on this clonotype: Its specificity is not known.

CDR1 MDHEN and CDR2 SYDVKM come from the germline V gene. This CDR3 comprises 20 residues. Losses at the gene ends were 2 bases for V and 4 bases for J; bases not matched to a gene: 19. Sequenced material: peripheral blood, taken 360 days after TCRalphabeta/CD19-depleted stem cell transplant. The TCR originated in a female patient aged 2-10 years who had a stem cell transplant for Fanconi anemia, so the T cells may come from the graft donor. This chain connects TRBV28 to TRBJ2-1, with 8 positions matching TRBD2. CDR3 sequence (DNA): TGTGCCAGCAGTTTAGTGTCGTCGGGGGGGATAGCGGGGAAGTACAATGAGCAGTTCTTC. Protein sequence: CASSLVSSGGIAGKYNEQFF.